What follows is one TCR beta chain and its context. Its matching antigen is unknown. The record originates from a study of T cells after yellow fever vaccination. Study results and caveats: Faster peaking, at day 5 versus 15, marked a secondary response that was weaker.

CDR3 size: 11 residues. V shed 0 bases and J shed 12 bases, with 6 bases lying between them. Germline V CDR1 and CDR2: LGHNA, YNFKEQ. TCRdb analysed the 5' RACE reads with MiXCR anew, one entry per CDR3 protein. This table has hundreds of thousands of distinct CDR3 sequences, over 4% appearing once. This TCR derives from a man between 18 and 35 years old who received the YFV17D yellow fever vaccine. The specimen was PBMCs, collected 5 days after the yellow fever booster vaccination. The chain employs TRBV4-2 and TRBJ2-1; D call uncertain. The CDR3 region has the DNA TGTGCCAGCAGCCAAGATAGGTGGCAGTTCTTC. The encoded protein is CASSQDRWQFF.